Below are 9 T cell receptor beta chains sequenced from a single sample in a study of T-cell memory formation after mild COVID-19 (dated by TCRdb to the early 2020s). Libraries were built with 5' RACE. The sequencing machine was an Illumina NovaSeq 6000. Through fastp at Q25 and MiXCR, TCRdb rebuilt clones from the public reads, retaining in-frame beta chains. Rows are combined by CDR3 protein, so each entry shows the most common genes and DNA. For this sample the table gives hundreds of thousands of distinct CDR3 sequences, of which 20% were detected only once. Around 13% of the sample lies in the top ten. Material: PBMCs or a T cell subset sorted from them (not recorded which). Receptor source: an adult woman who had mild COVID-19 (a few samples of this study predate the infection). The sample titles of this study are shuffled in the database, so cell type and time point are left out; the donor was told from shared clones.

This clonotype was seen only a few times. The gene calls are TRBV5-1 and TRBJ1-3, with D maybe TRBD1 (5 bases). The CDR3 loop spans 15 amino acids. Trimming shortened V by 7 bases and J by 2 bases, and 16 bases separated the two germline ends. CDR1 and CDR2 (germline): SGHRS, YFSETQ. As DNA, the CDR3 is TGCGCCAGCCACGACCGGGCGGGGGCTGGAAACACCATATATTTT. The encoded protein is CASHDRAGAGNTIYF.

This clonotype was picked up a small number of times. The chain uses TRBV2 and TRBJ2-3; 9 bases are a match to TRBD1. The ends lost 2 bases at V and 6 bases at J; junction bases unmatched: 12. The CDR3 is 17 amino acids. The germline gives CDR1 SNHLY, CDR2 FYNNEI. CDR3 coding DNA: TGTGCCAGCAGTGAATCAGCAGGGACAGGGTTTCTGGATACGCAGTATTTT. It is translated as CASSESAGTGFLDTQYF.

The chain recombines TRBV29-1 with TRBJ2-5; D is unresolved. V lost 1 base to trimming and J lost 3 bases, with 15 bases between them. Per the germline V gene, CDR1 is SQVTM and CDR2 is ANQGSEA. This CDR3 has 15 residues. Written as DNA, the CDR3 is TGCAGCGTTGAAGGGGCGGAATTCGGCGAAGAGACCCAGTACTTC. Its protein product is CSVEGAEFGEETQYF.

The chain recombines TRBV29-1 with TRBJ2-2; 12 bases map to TRBD1. V lost 7 bases to trimming and J lost 3 bases; unmatched junction nucleotides: 3. CDR1 and CDR2 (germline): SQVTM, ANQGSEA. The CDR3 is 14 residues long. In DNA, the CDR3 is TGCAGCGCGGGGACAGGGGGCTACACCGGGGAGCTGTTTTTT. This encodes CSAGTGGYTGELFF.

This clonotype was counted at least ten times. The chain employs TRBV5-1 and TRBJ2-4; 10 bases line up with TRBD2. The CDR3 spans 16 residues. In germline, CDR1 is SGHRS, CDR2 YFSETQ. After removal of 4 bases from V and 5 bases from J, the junction contained 9 bases not matched to a gene. CDR3 sequence (DNA): TGCGCCAGCAGCCCAAGCGGGGGGGCTTTAGAAAACATTCAGTACTTC. Protein: CASSPSGGALENIQYF.

This clonotype was recorded a few times. This sequence joins TRBV6-6 and TRBJ1-2, with 10 bases lining up with TRBD1. There are 17 residues in the CDR3. CDR1 MNHNY and CDR2 SVGAGI come from the germline V gene (reference sequence). V lost 2 bases and J lost 8; bases outside the gene matches: 14. The CDR3 region is CASSYGGQGRGIDGYTF. The CDR3 coding sequence is TGTGCCAGCAGTTACGGGGGACAGGGGCGAGGTATCGACGGCTACACCTTC.

This chain uses TRBV12-3 or TRBV12-4 with TRBJ2-3, with 7 bases identical to TRBD1. The ends lost 4 bases at V and 1 base at J; junction bases unmatched: 5. The CDR3 loop spans 15 amino acids. The DNA of the CDR3 is TGTGCCAGCAGTTACAGGACAGGCGGCACAGATACGCAGTATTTT. It is translated as CASSYRTGGTDTQYF.

The V and J genes are TRBV20-1 and TRBJ2-3; D gene unclear. The germline V gene encodes CDR1 DFQATT and CDR2 SNEGSKA (reference sequence). The CDR3 runs to 14 residues. V was clipped by 7 bases and J by 2 bases, with 16 bases between them. The CDR3 nucleotides are TGCAGTGGGTTCGTAGCTTACACCACAGATACGCAGTATTTT. Translated: CSGFVAYTTDTQYF.

This chain uses TRBV7-8 with TRBJ1-2, with D tentatively TRBD1 (6 bases). Germline V gene data show CDR1 as SGHVS and CDR2 as FQNEAQ. This CDR3 region has 15 residues. Trimming took 2 bases from V and 8 from J, leaving 18 bases between them. This CDR3 is CASSLHLGGLEGYTF. Written as DNA, the CDR3 is TGTGCCAGCAGCTTACACCTCGGGGGCCTCGAGGGCTACACCTTC. Full variable domain (rest looked up from reference TRBV7-8 and TRBJ1-2): GAGVSQSPRYKVAKRGQDVALRCDPISGHVSLFWYQQALGQGPEFLTYFQNEAQLDKSGLPSDRFFAERPEGSVSTLKIQRTQQEDSAVYLCASSLHLGGLEGYTFGSGTRLTVV.